This paragraph covers one TCR beta chain sequence. This specimen belongs to a study of blood T cell repertoires in COVID-19. Background on the study: The cDNA or gDNA used as material had been derived from T cells, B-cell-depleted T cells, or PBMCs.

Participants, roughly 18 to 90 years old, spanned 25 or so US areas. Participant-given clinical history determined each cohort assignment. The CDR3 contains 15 residues. CDR1 is SGHTA and CDR2 is FQGNSA in the germline V gene. Trimming took 1 base from V and 6 from J, leaving 15 bases between them. Original data processing: Counts of nucleated cells, estimated from reference gene primer amplification, were obtained. Here immunoSEQ multiplex PCR was the method, and the copy in TCRdb shows in-frame clones only, minus some. V and J calls plus clone size are reproduced from that table; the DNA served to infer D and trimming. Here the sample spans 250,000 to 350,000 clones, roughly 88% being singletons.

Sequencing used PBMCs or T cells enriched from blood (not recorded which). The chain combines TRBV7-2 with TRBJ2-5; TRBD2 is a possible D gene (5 bases). This receptor was obtained from a woman younger than 45 who had recovered from COVID-19. The DNA of the CDR3 is TGTGCCAGCAGCTTAGGCATCGGCGGGTCGAAGACCCAGTACTTC. Encoded protein: CASSLGIGGSKTQYF.